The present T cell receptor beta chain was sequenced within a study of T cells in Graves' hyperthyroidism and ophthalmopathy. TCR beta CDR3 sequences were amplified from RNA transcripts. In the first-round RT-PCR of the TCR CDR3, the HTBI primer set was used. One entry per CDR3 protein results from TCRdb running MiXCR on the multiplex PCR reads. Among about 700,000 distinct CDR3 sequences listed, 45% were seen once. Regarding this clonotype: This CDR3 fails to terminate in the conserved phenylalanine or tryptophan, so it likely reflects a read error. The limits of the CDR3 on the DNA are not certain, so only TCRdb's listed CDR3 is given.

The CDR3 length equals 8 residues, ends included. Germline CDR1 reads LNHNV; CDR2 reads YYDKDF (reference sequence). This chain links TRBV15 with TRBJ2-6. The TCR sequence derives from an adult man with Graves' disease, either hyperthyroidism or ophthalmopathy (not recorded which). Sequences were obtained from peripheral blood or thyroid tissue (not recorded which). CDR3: CATSRDPP.